One sample yielded the 32 T cell receptor beta chains listed below, sequenced in a study of vaccination and CD4 T cells after COVID-19. CD4+ T cells that had been cultured provided DNA sequenced with the Oncomine TCR Beta short-read assay. TCRdb redid the calling of the PCR reads with MiXCR, one entry per CDR3 protein. The table includes 10,000 to 15,000 distinct CDR3 sequences, about three fifths detected once. Documented treatment: approximately 9-day PBMC culture with coronavirus spike peptide pools or control peptides (ViraFEST assay). For these receptors, no antigen is known. Sequenced sample: CD4+ T cells from blood, cultured in vitro. The source of these receptors is a human donor who had recovered from COVID-19.

The genes are TRBV18 and TRBJ1-5, with D perhaps TRBD1 (6 bases). The CDR3 totals 13 residues. V was pared by 0 bases and J by 11 bases, with 11 bases between. Germline V CDR1 and CDR2: KGHSH, LQKENI. The CDR3 is CASSPPGKGAQHF. The CDR3 bases are TGTGCCAGCTCACCACCGGGGAAGGGGGCCCAGCATTTT.

The V and J genes are TRBV7-2 and TRBJ1-3; 12 nucleotides agree with TRBD1. This CDR3 is built from 17 residues. In germline, CDR1 is SGHTA, CDR2 FQGNSA. The ends lost 1 base at V and 4 bases at J; junction bases unmatched: 5. DNA for the CDR3: TGTGCCAGCAGCTTAGTGGGGACAGGGGGCGCAGGAAACACCATATATTTT. Residues: CASSLVGTGGAGNTIYF.

V is TRBV27 and J is TRBJ2-3; 10 nucleotides match TRBD2. J lost 3 bases, V lost 6 bases, and 0 bases had no gene match. The CDR3 contains 13 residues. Germline CDR1 reads MNHEY; CDR2 reads SMNVEV (reference sequence). The DNA of the CDR3 is TGTGCCAGCAGGACTAGCGGGACAGATACGCAGTATTTT. Its translation is CASRTSGTDTQYF.

The chain recombines TRBV7-9 with TRBJ2-3; D might be TRBD1 or TRBD2, each matching 5 bases. The CDR3 consists of 14 residues. Germline loops: CDR1 SEHNR, CDR2 FQNEAQ (reference sequence). Trimming removed 1 base at V and 4 bases at J, with 9 bases between. CDR3 sequence (DNA): TGTGCCAGCAGCTTAGTCCCGGGGCCAGATACGCAGTATTTT. Amino acids: CASSLVPGPDTQYF. The full variable domain, its missing parts supplied by reference TRBV7-9 and TRBJ2-3, is DTGVSQNPRHKITKRGQNVTFRCDPISEHNRLYWYRQTLGQGPEFLTYFQNEAQLEKSRLLSDRFSAERPKGSFSTLEIQRTEQGDSAMYLCASSLVPGPDTQYFGPGTRLTVL.

This chain connects TRBV24-1 to TRBJ2-1, with 10 bases that match TRBD2. Germline V gene sequence: CDR1 KGHDR, CDR2 SFDVKD. This CDR3 comprises 18 residues. V trimming: 3 bases; J trimming: 0 bases; junction bases outside the gene matches: 7. The chain's CDR3 is CATSDATGLASSYNEQFF. The CDR3 DNA follows: TGTGCCACCAGTGATGCCACGGGACTAGCGAGCTCCTACAATGAGCAGTTCTTC.

The V and J genes are TRBV7-8 and TRBJ1-2, with D perhaps TRBD1 (5 bases). Germline lookup yields CDR1 SGHVS and CDR2 FQNEAQ. Trimming left V 1 base short and J 5 bases short, with 20 bases between. This CDR3 is built from 17 residues. In DNA, the CDR3 is TGTGCCAGCAGCTTAGTTCGCCTGGGCAGGGCGATGTATGGCTACACCTTC. Its protein is CASSLVRLGRAMYGYTF.

This chain joins TRBV10-1 and TRBJ2-5; a weak D match, TRBD1 (6 bases). Trimming took 5 bases from V and 5 from J, leaving 15 bases between them. CDR1 and CDR2 from the germline V gene are WNHNN and SYGVQD (reference sequence). The CDR3 sequence is 14 residues long. The CDR3 nucleotides are TGCGCCAGCAGTCCCCCAGGGGCGAGGGAGACCCAGTACTTC. Protein product: CASSPPGARETQYF.

The chain uses TRBV20-1 and TRBJ2-5, with TRBD2 matching over 9 bases. V lost 6 bases to trimming and J lost 5 bases; unmatched junction nucleotides: 7. From germline, CDR1 is DFQATT and CDR2 SNEGSKA (reference sequence). The CDR3 consists of 13 residues. The CDR3 DNA sequence: TGCAGTGCAAAAAGCGGGAGGTGGGAGACCCAGTACTTC. Translated, it gives CSAKSGRWETQYF.

This rearrangement joins TRBV20-1 to TRBJ2-4; D remains ambiguous. The V end was cut by 5 bases, the J end by 2 bases, with 13 bases between. The CDR3 totals 14 residues. Germline V gene data show CDR1 as DFQATT and CDR2 as SNEGSKA (reference sequence). CDR3 DNA: TGCAGTGCTCCTTCCGGCCGCTCCAAAAACATTCAGTACTTC. This codes for CSAPSGRSKNIQYF.

This chain joins TRBV20-1 and TRBJ1-5, with D perhaps matching TRBD1 (6 bases). Germline V gene sequence: CDR1 DFQATT, CDR2 SNEGSKA (reference sequence). Trimming cost V 5 bases and J 4 bases, with 18 bases left between them. This CDR3 has 15 residues. The CDR3 nucleotides read TGCAGTGCTCAAGGGCCCAGCAGGGGTAATCAGCCCCAGCATTTT. Encoded protein: CSAQGPSRGNQPQHF.

The rearrangement joins TRBV20-1 to TRBJ2-3; TRBD1 matches at 8 bases. This CDR3 is built from 15 residues. Germline V lookup: CDR1 DFQATT, CDR2 SNEGSKA (reference sequence). V trimming: 1 base; J trimming: 3 bases; junction bases outside the gene matches: 6. The CDR3 region has the DNA TGCAGTGCTAGAGGACAGGGGCGAGGTACAGATACGCAGTATTTT. Protein sequence: CSARGQGRGTDTQYF.

The chain uses TRBV28 and TRBJ2-2; 14 bases line up with TRBD2. J lost 5 bases, V lost 4 bases, and 15 bases had no gene match. The CDR3 extends over 20 amino acids. In germline, CDR1 is MDHEN, CDR2 SYDVKM. The CDR3 protein is CASSSGSLGLAGAGTGELFF. In DNA, the CDR3 is TGTGCCAGCAGTTCAGGGAGCCTGGGACTAGCGGGAGCGGGGACCGGGGAGCTGTTTTTT.

The gene calls are TRBV20-1 and TRBJ2-7, with D uncertain. CDR3 length: 11 residues. V lost 5 bases and J lost 3, with 8 bases in between. Germline loops: CDR1 DFQATT, CDR2 SNEGSKA (reference sequence). As DNA, the CDR3 is TGCAGTGCTGAGTCGGGCTACGAGCAGTACTTC. It specifies CSAESGYEQYF.

The chain combines TRBV5-8 with TRBJ1-1, with unresolved D. The CDR3 has 14 amino acids. Trimming removed 2 bases at V and 1 base at J, with 9 bases between. The germline V gene has CDR1 SGHTS and CDR2 YDEGEE. The CDR3 loop is CASSFNGWNTEAFF. The DNA for the CDR3 is TGTGCCAGCAGCTTCAACGGATGGAACACTGAAGCTTTCTTT. The full variable domain, its missing parts supplied by reference TRBV5-8 and TRBJ1-1, is EAGVTQSPTHLIKTRGQQATLRCSPISGHTSVYWYQQALGLGLQFLLWYDEGEERNRGNFPPRFSGRQFPNYSSELNVNALELEDSALYLCASSFNGWNTEAFFGQGTRLTVV.

Details on this clonotype: A clone one base away is much larger, so this may be a read error. This chain joins TRBV6-1 and TRBJ2-7; 9 nucleotides agree with TRBD1. Germline assignment: CDR1 MNHNS and CDR2 SASEGT. The CDR3 is 13 residues long. Unmatched junction bases numbered 9, after V lost 5 bases and J lost 10 bases. CDR3 sequence (DNA): TGTGCCAGCAGTCGTTCCAGGGACAGGGATCAGTACTTC. Protein sequence: CASSRSRDRDQYF.

The genes are TRBV30 and TRBJ1-4, with unresolved D. Trimming left V 0 bases short and J 5 bases short, with 7 bases between. The CDR3 totals 13 residues. Germline V gives CDR1 GTSNPN, CDR2 SVGIG (reference sequence). This CDR3 is CAWSVQGNEKLFF. The CDR3 DNA is TGTGCCTGGAGTGTACAAGGGAATGAAAAACTGTTTTTT.

The rearrangement links TRBV5-4 to TRBJ1-3; D is uncertain. Germline loops: CDR1 SGHNT, CDR2 YYREEE (reference sequence). V gave up 4 bases and J gave up 0 bases, with 11 bases separating them. The CDR3 runs to 15 residues. CDR3 bases: TGTGCCAGCAGCCTGAGGGCCGGCTCTGGAAACACCATATATTTT. Protein: CASSLRAGSGNTIYF.

In its sample, this clonotype was seen a few times. The chain carries TRBV6-1 and TRBJ1-1, with 12 bases identical to TRBD1. CDR3 length: 17 residues. V shed 3 bases and J 0 bases; nucleotides not matched to a gene: 5. The germline V gene has CDR1 MNHNS and CDR2 SASEGT. The CDR3 DNA reads as TGTGCCAGCAGTGAGGGACAGGGGGCACCCATGAACACTGAAGCTTTCTTT. Its translation is CASSEGQGAPMNTEAFF.

This sequence joins TRBV15 and TRBJ1-5; D is unresolved. Looked up from germline, CDR1 is LNHNV and CDR2 is YYDKDF (reference sequence). V dropped 3 bases and J dropped 3 bases, with 12 bases sitting between them. The CDR3 is 15 residues long. The CDR3 coding sequence is TGTGCCACCAGCAGCAGGCACAGTATCAATCAGCCCCAGCATTTT. Amino acids: CATSSRHSINQPQHF.

The V call is TRBV2, the J call TRBJ2-2, with a weak D call TRBD1 (6 bases). The germline V gene has CDR1 SNHLY and CDR2 FYNNEI. CDR3 length equals 13 residues. V dropped 8 bases and J dropped 5 bases, with 12 bases sitting between them. CDR3 nucleotides: TGTGCCAGCCGGACAGAGATAACCGGGGAGCTGTTTTTT. This translates into CASRTEITGELFF.

The V call is TRBV6-1, the J call TRBJ2-5, with 11 bases fitting TRBD1. The ends lost 2 bases at V and 4 bases at J; junction bases unmatched: 3. This CDR3 has 15 residues. Germline V gives CDR1 MNHNS, CDR2 SASEGT. The CDR3 loop reads CASSELGTGGETQYF. The CDR3 DNA reads as TGTGCCAGCAGTGAATTAGGGACAGGGGGAGAGACCCAGTACTTC.

This clonotype appeared a few times. CDR3 sequence: CATSDPQGTDTQYF. The CDR3 region has the DNA TGTGCCACCAGTGACCCCCAAGGCACAGATACGCAGTATTTT. The chain joins TRBV24-1 to TRBJ2-3; no clear D gene. Germline CDR1 KGHDR, CDR2 SFDVKD. V was trimmed by 4 bases and J by 1 base, leaving 8 bases between them. This CDR3 spans 14 amino acids.

J is TRBJ1-2 and V is TRBV19, with 8 bases aligning to TRBD1. The CDR3 is 13 amino acids. CDR1 and CDR2 (germline): LNHDA, SQIVND (reference sequence). J lost 6 bases, V lost 4 bases, and 4 bases had no gene match. For the CDR3, the DNA is TGTGCCAGTAGTAGGGGACAGGAGGATGGCTACACCTTC. This translates into CASSRGQEDGYTF. The full variable domain, its missing parts supplied by reference TRBV19 and TRBJ1-2, is DGGITQSPKYLFRKEGQNVTLSCEQNLNHDAMYWYRQDPGQGLRLIYYSQIVNDFQKGDIAEGYSVSREKKESFPLTVTSAQKNPTAFYLCASSRGQEDGYTFGSGTRLTVV.

The chain carries TRBV20-1 and TRBJ2-3; tentative D call: TRBD1 (5 bases). Deletions cut 5 bases from V and 4 bases from J, with 19 bases between. Germline values: CDR1 DFQATT, CDR2 SNEGSKA (reference sequence). The CDR3 consists of 15 residues. The CDR3 protein is CSAPDPGPGSDTQYF. The CDR3 DNA reads TGCAGTGCTCCCGATCCGGGTCCAGGGTCAGATACGCAGTATTTT.

This chain uses TRBV5-1 with TRBJ2-7; D gene unclear. The CDR3 spans 14 residues. V was pared by 3 bases and J by 2 bases, with 12 bases between. Germline V gene lookup returns CDR1 SGHRS and CDR2 YFSETQ. The CDR3 bases are TGCGCCAGCAGCTCCACGGCCGGTACCTACGAGCAGTACTTC. Translating it yields CASSSTAGTYEQYF.

This clonotype was observed a handful of times. The V call is TRBV10-1, the J call TRBJ2-5, with 11 bases that match TRBD2. The V and J ends lost 10 bases and 5 bases, in that order; junction bases with no gene match: 21. Germline CDR1 and CDR2: WNHNN and SYGVQD (reference sequence). The CDR3 length is 18 residues. The CDR3 protein is CANARTTLAGGPGETQYF. CDR3 bases: TGCGCCAACGCCCGTACCACTTTAGCGGGAGGGCCAGGGGAGACCCAGTACTTC.

This clonotype was counted only a few times. The chain combines TRBV11-2 with TRBJ2-7; D assignment may be TRBD1 or TRBD2 (5 bases each). The CDR3 has 18 residues. Germline V gene lookup returns CDR1 SGHAT and CDR2 FQNNGV. V was cut by 2 bases and J by 0 bases, with 20 bases left in between. The CDR3, as DNA: TGTGCCAGCAGCTTAAAAGGGACCGGATCAATTGCCTCCTACGAGCAGTACTTC. It specifies CASSLKGTGSIASYEQYF.

The CDR3 sequence is CASSLSLLKDRGESGSTDTQYF. As DNA, the CDR3 is TGTGCCAGCAGCTTATCTCTCCTGAAGGACAGGGGTGAAAGCGGTAGCACAGATACGCAGTATTTT. The chain links TRBV7-8 to TRBJ2-3; 9 bases agree with TRBD1. The J segment lost 0 bases and the V segment lost 2 bases, leaving 21 bases of the junction unmatched. This CDR3 region has 22 residues. Germline-derived CDR1 and CDR2 are SGHVS and FQNEAQ.

This clonotype was picked up a small number of times. The chain joins TRBV5-4 to TRBJ1-2; unclear D gene. Germline CDR1 is SGHNT and CDR2 is YYREEE (reference sequence). The CDR3 is 14 residues long. The V gene lost 2 bases and the J gene lost 4 bases, with 12 bases spanning the gap. The CDR3 spells CASSLGKPSYGYTF. The CDR3 DNA reads TGTGCCAGCAGCTTAGGGAAGCCGAGCTATGGCTACACCTTC.

This chain uses TRBV4-1 with TRBJ2-5; D perhaps matches TRBD2 (7 bases). This CDR3 region has 14 residues. CDR1 and CDR2 from the germline V gene are MGHRA and YSYEKL. V was pared by 2 bases and J by 5 bases, with 12 bases between. The CDR3 protein is CASSQRPGGETQYF. DNA of the CDR3: TGCGCCAGCAGCCAAAGGCCGGGGGGCGAGACCCAGTACTTC.

The gene calls are TRBV6-2 or TRBV6-3 and TRBJ2-7; 9 nucleotides match TRBD2. The CDR3 sequence is 15 residues long. With V trimmed by 6 bases and J by 1 base, 7 bases remained unmatched. The germline CDR1 and CDR2 sequences are MNHEY and SVGEGT. The CDR3 DNA sequence: TGTGCCAGCAGACCTTTAGCGGGAGATTCCTACGAGCAGTACTTC. Protein product: CASRPLAGDSYEQYF.

This chain links TRBV7-9 with TRBJ1-4; 7 bases match TRBD1. CDR1 is SEHNR, CDR2 FQNEAQ, per germline (reference sequence). The V segment lost 5 bases and the J segment 2 bases; nucleotides outside the gene matches: 5. The CDR3 contains 15 residues. The chain's CDR3 is CASSRTTGTNEKLFF. The CDR3 coding sequence is TGTGCCAGCAGCCGTACGACAGGGACTAATGAAAAACTGTTTTTT.